A single sample gave rise to the 4 T cell receptor beta chains below, sequenced in a study of blood T cell repertoires in COVID-19. This table comes from immunoSEQ multiplex PCR, and its TCRdb copy is limited to in-frame clones, with some not included. The table has 200,000 to 250,000 clones, 84% seen once. The sequenced sample was peripheral blood. The origin of the receptors is an elderly woman with COVID-19, enrolled during active disease.

The V and J genes are TRBV5-1 and TRBJ1-1, with no clear D. Trimming stripped 4 bases from V and 2 bases from J, with 9 bases between. Germline V gene data show CDR1 as SGHRS and CDR2 as YFSETQ. CDR3 length: 13 residues. The CDR3 sequence: CASSHGRNTEAFF. The CDR3 nucleotides read TGCGCCAGCAGCCACGGGAGAAACACTGAAGCTTTCTTT.

The chain has TRBV5-1 and TRBJ1-1, with TRBD1 identical over 7 bases. This CDR3 region has 17 residues. The ends lost 3 bases at V and 0 bases at J; junction bases unmatched: 11. The germline V gene encodes CDR1 SGHRS and CDR2 YFSETQ. The CDR3 DNA is TGCGCCAGCAGCTCGGGTAGGGCAGGGGGTGTGAACACTGAAGCTTTCTTT. Amino acid sequence: CASSSGRAGGVNTEAFF.

This chain joins TRBV3-1 (or the pseudogene TRBV3-2) and TRBJ2-7, with D possibly being TRBD2 (6 bases). This CDR3 comprises 17 residues. V lost 0 bases to trimming and J lost 1 base, with 16 bases between them. Germline loops: CDR1 LGHDT, CDR2 YNNKEL (reference sequence). DNA of the CDR3: TGTGCCAGCAGCCAAGAGGGGGGAACGCGGGAATCCTACGAGCAGTACTTC. This sequence encodes CASSQEGGTRESYEQYF.

This clone occurred once. The DNA of the CDR3 is TGTGCCAGCAGTTACTCGCCGCAGATAAATGAAAAACTGTTTTTT. It encodes CASSYSPQINEKLFF. This chain uses TRBV6-5 with TRBJ1-4; D gene unclear. The germline gives CDR1 MNHEY, CDR2 SVGAGI. Trimming pared 0 bases from V and 5 bases from J, leaving 10 bases between. The CDR3 is made up of 15 amino acids.